This is a list of T cell receptor beta chains from one sample in a study of blood T cell repertoires in COVID-19. Repertoires were generated with immunoSEQ multiplex PCR, while TCRdb's copy carries only in-frame clones and drops some. The sample gives 100,000 to 120,000 clones, approximately 88% of which show up once; around 8% is in the top ten. The sequencing input was peripheral blood. These receptors originate from a woman aged 40 to 49 with acute or convalescent COVID-19. The CDR3 runs from the conserved cysteine through the conserved F or W. The D gene is left open where the match is weak. Rows may omit the clone size; those that give it use once, few, many or a size class.

v_call	cdr3_length	d_call	clone_size	j_call	cdr3_nt	cdr3_aa
TRBV5-1	14	-	-	TRBJ1-2	TGCGCCAGCAGCCTTGGTCAGGGAGGCTATGGCTACACCTTC	CASSLGQGGYGYTF
TRBV6-5	14	-	-	TRBJ1-5	TGTGCCAGCAGCGTAGGGGTTTCCAATCAGCCCCAGCATTTT	CASSVGVSNQPQHF
TRBV19	14	-	-	TRBJ1-5	TGTGCCAGTAGTATAAAGGGAGGCAATCAGCCCCAGCATTTT	CASSIKGGNQPQHF
TRBV5-6	16	TRBD1	-	TRBJ2-2	TGTGCCAGCAGTCAACAGGGGTTATGGAACACCGGGGAGCTGTTTTTT	CASSQQGLWNTGELFF
TRBV10-3	17	TRBD1	-	TRBJ2-7	TGTGTCATCAGTGATCATCTACGGACAGGGAACTCCTACGAGCAGTACTTC	CVISDHLRTGNSYEQYF
TRBV5-4	14	-	-	TRBJ1-2	TGTGCCAGCAGCTTGGGGAGATTTAACTATGGCTACACCTTC	CASSLGRFNYGYTF
TRBV10-1	13	TRBD1	-	TRBJ2-7	TGCGCCAGCAGTGAACAGGGGGCCCTCGAGCAGTACTTC	CASSEQGALEQYF
TRBV19	13	-	-	TRBJ2-3	TGTGCCAGTAGTGATGCTGCGCCAGATACGCAGTATTTT	CASSDAAPDTQYF
TRBV3-1/TRBV3-2	14	-	-	TRBJ1-2	TGTGCCAGCAGCCAAGATGCGCCAGGCCGTGGCTACACCTTC	CASSQDAPGRGYTF
TRBV6-1	16	-	-	TRBJ1-4	TGTGCCAGCAGTGATAGCTTGGTTCGGCAGAATGAAAAACTGTTTTTT	CASSDSLVRQNEKLFF
TRBV30	13	-	-	TRBJ1-1	TGTGCCTGGAGAGAGAGAACCTACACTGAAGCTTTCTTT	CAWRERTYTEAFF
TRBV19	15	TRBD1	-	TRBJ2-5	TGTGCCAGTAGTATAGAAACAGGGGGCGGAGAGACCCAGTACTTC	CASSIETGGGETQYF
TRBV5-8	14	-	-	TRBJ2-1	TGTGCCAGCAGCTTGGGCAGGGGTTTCATTGAGCAGTTCTTC	CASSLGRGFIEQFF
TRBV27	13	-	-	TRBJ2-1	TGTGCCAGCAGTTTCGCAGGGGACAATGAGCAGTTCTTC	CASSFAGDNEQFF
TRBV9	13	-	-	TRBJ2-4	TGTGCCAGCAGCGTGGGCAGACAAAACATTCAGTACTTC	CASSVGRQNIQYF
TRBV19	14	-	-	TRBJ1-5	TGTGCCAGTAGTTGGGCCGGGGGCAATCAGCCCCAGCATTTT	CASSWAGGNQPQHF
TRBV7-8	14	-	-	TRBJ1-2	TGTGCCAGCAGCTTAGGCAATCTAAACTATGGCTACACCTTC	CASSLGNLNYGYTF
TRBV5-1	15	-	-	TRBJ2-5	TGCGCCAGCAGCTTAGGAGGGGCAGACCAAGAGACCCAGTACTTC	CASSLGGADQETQYF
TRBV18	15	-	-	TRBJ1-1	TGTGCCAGCTCAGAACAAGGACAATTGAACACTGAAGCTTTCTTT	CASSEQGQLNTEAFF
TRBV9	15	TRBD1	-	TRBJ2-7	TGTGCCAGCAGCTCTCGGACAGGCCTCTCCTACGAGCAGTACTTC	CASSSRTGLSYEQYF
TRBV12-5	18	TRBD2	once	TRBJ2-5	TGTGCTAGTGGTTTGTTTGGCTGGTCTACTAGCGGGTTTGAGACCCAGTACTTC	CASGLFGWSTSGFETQYF
TRBV29-1	12	-	-	TRBJ1-4	TGCAGCGTTTCCGGGACATATGAAAAACTGTTTTTT	CSVSGTYEKLFF
TRBV12-2	16	-	-	TRBJ2-7	TGTGCAAGTCGCTTACCCTGGGACAGGGCCTCCTACGAGCAGTACTTC	CASRLPWDRASYEQYF
TRBV7-2	15	-	-	TRBJ2-2	TGTGCCAGCAGATTCGGGACACGGGACCTCGGGGAGCTGTTTTTT	CASRFGTRDLGELFF
TRBV10-1	15	TRBD1	-	TRBJ1-2	TGCGCCAGCAGTGAGGCGGGACAGTATCTATATGGCTACACCTTC	CASSEAGQYLYGYTF
TRBV5-4	15	-	-	TRBJ1-1	TGTGCCAGCAGACCTACCCTCGACAGCTACACTGAAGCTTTCTTT	CASRPTLDSYTEAFF
TRBV21-1	12	-	-	TRBJ1-2	TGTGCCAGCAGCAAAGTACTATATGGCTACACCTTC	CASSKVLYGYTF
TRBV3-1/TRBV3-2	15	-	once	TRBJ2-3	TGTGCCAGCAGCCAAGTGTTGGGCTTAGGCGATACGCAGTATTTT	CASSQVLGLGDTQYF
TRBV27	15	TRBD1	-	TRBJ2-7	TGTGCCAGCAGTTTACGAGGGGACAGACCCTACGAGCAGTACTTC	CASSLRGDRPYEQYF
TRBV4-1	17	TRBD1	-	TRBJ1-4	TGCGCCAGCAGCCAAATACTGATACAGGGGGCCGACGAAAAACTGTTTTTT	CASSQILIQGADEKLFF
TRBV5-1	14	-	once	TRBJ2-7	TGCGCCAGCAGCTTTAAGGGGCCCCCCTACGAGCAGTACTTC	CASSFKGPPYEQYF
TRBV2	13	-	-	TRBJ1-2	TGTGCCAGCAGTGGGAACAGGGACTATGGCTACACCTTC	CASSGNRDYGYTF
TRBV3-1/TRBV3-2	15	-	-	TRBJ2-1	TGTGCCAGCAGCCACCTAAGGCTAGCGCGCAATGAGCAGTTCTTC	CASSHLRLARNEQFF
TRBV29-1	14	TRBD1	-	TRBJ1-2	TGCAGCGTTGCCCGGGACAGGTCTAACTATGGCTACACCTTC	CSVARDRSNYGYTF
TRBV12-3/TRBV12-4	13	TRBD1	once	TRBJ2-5	TGTGCCAGCAGTGACGACAGGGGAGAGACCCAGTACTTC	CASSDDRGETQYF
TRBV27	14	-	-	TRBJ1-3	TGTGCCAGCAGTACGTCACATACTGGAAACACCATATATTTT	CASSTSHTGNTIYF
TRBV20-1	14	TRBD2	once	TRBJ2-7	TGCAGTGCTAGTATTAGCGGGGGAGCCTACGAGCAGTACTTC	CSASISGGAYEQYF
TRBV6-5	14	-	once	TRBJ1-5	TGTGCCAGCAGCACTCGGACAGTAGTTGGGCCCCAGCATTTT	CASSTRTVVGPQHF
TRBV2	12	-	-	TRBJ1-4	TGTGCCATACAGGGTGGTAATGAAAAACTGTTTTTT	CAIQGGNEKLFF
TRBV7-2	14	-	-	TRBJ2-5	TGTGCCAGCAGCTTGGCGGGGTATTCAGAGACCCAGTACTTC	CASSLAGYSETQYF
TRBV16	15	TRBD1	-	TRBJ2-1	TGTGCCAGCAGCCAATCCGCGACAGGGAAAGGTGAGCAGTTCTTC	CASSQSATGKGEQFF
TRBV5-1	16	TRBD2	-	TRBJ2-3	TGCGCCAGCAGCTCGGCCCCTAGCGGGGGGACAGATACGCAGTATTTT	CASSSAPSGGTDTQYF
TRBV15	15	TRBD1	-	TRBJ2-1	TGTGCCACCAGCGCCCGACAGGGAACCTACAATGAGCAGTTCTTC	CATSARQGTYNEQFF
TRBV18	18	-	-	TRBJ2-1	TGTGCCAGCTCACAAGAAACAGCGGTTAGGGGGGGGAACAATGAGCAGTTCTTC	CASSQETAVRGGNNEQFF
TRBV6-6	14	-	-	TRBJ1-1	TGTGCCAGCCGAACACCAAGGGGGGGGACCGAAGCTTTCTTT	CASRTPRGGTEAFF
TRBV19	14	TRBD1	-	TRBJ1-5	TGTGCCAGTAAGGACAGGGCTCACAATCAGCCCCAGCATTTT	CASKDRAHNQPQHF
TRBV10-3	16	TRBD1	-	TRBJ2-2	TGTGCCATCAGTGAGCCGACAGGGAAGTACACCGGGGAGCTGTTTTTT	CAISEPTGKYTGELFF
TRBV5-1	14	TRBD1	-	TRBJ1-4	TGCGCCAGCAGCTCAACAGGGGGCGCCGAAAAACTGTTTTTT	CASSSTGGAEKLFF
TRBV9	17	TRBD2	-	TRBJ2-7	TGTGCCAGCAGCGTAGAACCGGGACTAGGATCATACTACGAGCAGTACTTC	CASSVEPGLGSYYEQYF
TRBV5-1	16	TRBD2	-	TRBJ2-3	TGCGCCAGCAGCTTGACGAGCGGGGGGGCAACAGATACGCAGTATTTT	CASSLTSGGATDTQYF
TRBV12-5	15	-	-	TRBJ2-1	TGTGCTAGTGGCCCGGGGACTTTCGGCTACAATGAGCAGTTCTTC	CASGPGTFGYNEQFF
TRBV12-3/TRBV12-4	13	-	-	TRBJ1-2	TGTGCCAGCAGTTTGGGCACGGCTGGTGGCTACACCTTC	CASSLGTAGGYTF
TRBV7-3	13	TRBD1	-	TRBJ2-7	TGTGCCAGCAGCCGGGGGACAGGGGACGAGCAGTACTTC	CASSRGTGDEQYF
TRBV11-2	19	-	-	TRBJ2-1	TGTGCCAGCAGCTCGCTCATCTGGGCCCCCGAGAGCTCCTACAATGAGCAGTTCTTC	CASSSLIWAPESSYNEQFF
TRBV4-1	14	-	-	TRBJ1-3	TGCGCCAGCAGCCGAACACCCTCTGGAAACACCATATATTTT	CASSRTPSGNTIYF
TRBV5-4	14	TRBD2	-	TRBJ2-7	TGTGCCAGCAGCCCTAGCGGGGGGGACTACGAGCAGTACTTC	CASSPSGGDYEQYF
TRBV18	13	TRBD2	-	TRBJ2-7	TGTGCCAGCTCACCGGGACTAGACTACGAGCAGTACTTC	CASSPGLDYEQYF
TRBV5-1	16	-	-	TRBJ1-2	TGCGCCAGCAAACAAACGACCGACAGACGGGACTATGGCTACACCTTC	CASKQTTDRRDYGYTF
TRBV7-2	16	-	-	TRBJ1-6	TGTGCCAGCAGCTTACGTGGAGGCGGGCTAAATTCACCCCTCCACTTT	CASSLRGGGLNSPLHF
TRBV6-5	11	TRBD1	-	TRBJ1-6	TGTGCCAGCAGTTTCCAGGGGGCCATCCACTTT	CASSFQGAIHF